These 2 T cell receptor beta chains share one sample of origin, sequenced in a study of Ad26.COV2.S vaccination and SARS-CoV-2 variants. TCRdb's table, derived via immunoSEQ multiplex PCR, lists solely in-frame clones and lacks some. The sample lists 350,000 to 450,000 clones, around 92% occurring once. Treatment denoted: around 19 received Ad26.COV2.S at low or high dose, single or two shots; roughly five received placebo; per-sample allocation not given. Samples analyzed were those drawn on day 63 after the first vaccine or placebo injection. This specimen consisted of peripheral blood, obtained in a trial of Ad26.COV2.S vaccine versus placebo. These receptors originate from a person aged 18-65 years who received the Ad26.COV2.S COVID-19 vaccine or a placebo.

The chain recombines TRBV5-5 with TRBJ1-2; D perhaps matches TRBD1 (5 bases). This CDR3 has 16 amino acids. Trimming took 1 base from V and 6 from J, leaving 19 bases between them. Germline assignment: CDR1 SGHKS and CDR2 YYEKEE (reference sequence). CDR3: CASSLLGGYGKNGYTF. As DNA, the CDR3 is TGTGCCAGCAGCTTGCTGGGGGGGTACGGGAAGAATGGCTACACCTTC.

The rearrangement uses TRBV11-2 and TRBJ2-3; 8 bases align to TRBD2. The trim removed 0 bases at V and 1 base at J, leaving 0 bases unmatched. Germline CDR1 is SGHAT and CDR2 is FQNNGV. The CDR3 has 15 residues. CDR3 sequence reads: CASSLELAGTDTQYF. CDR3 nucleotides: TGTGCCAGCAGCTTAGAACTAGCGGGCACAGATACGCAGTATTTT.